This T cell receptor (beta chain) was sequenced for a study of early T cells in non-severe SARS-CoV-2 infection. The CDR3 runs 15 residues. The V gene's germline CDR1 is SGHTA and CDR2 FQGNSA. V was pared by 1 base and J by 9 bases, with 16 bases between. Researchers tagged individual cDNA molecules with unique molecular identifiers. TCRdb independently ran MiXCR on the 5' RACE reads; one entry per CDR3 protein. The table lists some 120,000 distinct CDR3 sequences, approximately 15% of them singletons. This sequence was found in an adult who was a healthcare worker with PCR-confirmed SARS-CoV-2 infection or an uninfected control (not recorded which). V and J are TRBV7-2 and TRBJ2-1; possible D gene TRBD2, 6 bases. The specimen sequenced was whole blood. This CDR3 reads CASSLGGRIQGEQFF. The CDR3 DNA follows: TGTGCCAGCAGCTTAGGGGGGAGGATTCAAGGTGAGCAGTTCTTC.